The sequence of this T cell receptor beta chain was determined in a study of T cells in Graves' hyperthyroidism and ophthalmopathy. Study-level findings and limits: In the blood, most expanded thyroid clonotypes above 0.001 appeared as well. Classification by a 13 V-J model distinguished ophthalmopathy from stable hyperthyroidism.

V lost 2 bases and J 8 bases, leaving 10 bases between the germline ends. The length of the CDR3 is 14 residues. Germline CDR1 reads MNHEY; CDR2 reads SVGAGI. Diagnoses rested on clinical symptoms, serum thyroxine and TRAb, thyroid ultrasound and orbital computed tomography. What was amplified from RNA transcripts were TCR beta CDR3 regions. The HTBI primer set drove a first-round RT-PCR of the TCR CDR3. TCRdb redid the calling of the multiplex PCR reads with MiXCR, one entry per CDR3 protein. The sample contains 650,000 to 800,000 distinct CDR3 sequences, 40% to 55% of which appear only once. Many counts were recorded for this clonotype. No antigen is known for it.

This TCR was sampled from an adult man with Graves' disease, either hyperthyroidism or ophthalmopathy (not recorded which). This chain connects TRBV6-5 to TRBJ1-6, with D hard to call. The sample taken for sequencing was peripheral blood or thyroid tissue (not recorded which). The DNA for the CDR3 is TGTGCCAGCAGTTACGACATGCGGCATTCACCCCTCCACTTT. Its protein is CASSYDMRHSPLHF.